A selection of T cell receptor beta chains follows, all from one sample in a study of T cell responses to AZD1222 COVID-19 vaccine. Only in-frame clones appear in the TCRdb table, and some are missing; sequencing was by immunoSEQ multiplex PCR. The sample consists of under 110,000 clones, roughly 87% of them appearing once. Sequences were derived from peripheral blood, sampled on day 0 of AZD1222 vaccination. These receptors were collected from an adult in good health. Both conserved end residues are trimmed from each CDR3. Clone sizes are given selectively: once, few, many, or a class where the clone is expanded.

v_gene: TRBV11-2
j_gene: TRBJ1-2
abundance: NA
CDR3aa: ASSWKERAGLNYGYT

v_gene: TRBV9
j_gene: TRBJ2-3
abundance: NA
CDR3aa: ASSGLGTDLTDTQY

v_gene: TRBV30
j_gene: TRBJ1-1
abundance: once
CDR3aa: AWSRPPSGDMNTEAF

v_gene: TRBV19
j_gene: TRBJ1-2
abundance: NA
CDR3aa: ASVDLNYGYT

v_gene: TRBV12-3/TRBV12-4
j_gene: TRBJ2-1
abundance: NA
CDR3aa: ASSGNRLVEQF

v_gene: TRBV12-3/TRBV12-4
j_gene: TRBJ2-7
abundance: once
CDR3aa: ASSQDRMYEQY

v_gene: TRBV7-5
j_gene: TRBJ2-7
abundance: NA
CDR3aa: VRTEGFHEQY

v_gene: TRBV5-1
j_gene: TRBJ1-4
abundance: NA
CDR3aa: ASARDRTEKLF

v_gene: TRBV5-5
j_gene: TRBJ1-5
abundance: NA
CDR3aa: ASSPWTVGNQPQH

v_gene: TRBV5-1
j_gene: TRBJ1-2
abundance: NA
CDR3aa: ASSPEGANYGYT

v_gene: TRBV20-1
j_gene: TRBJ1-2
abundance: NA
CDR3aa: SARRTDGYT

v_gene: TRBV7-9
j_gene: TRBJ2-6
abundance: once
CDR3aa: ASSRLGGAGIVGANVLT

v_gene: TRBV19
j_gene: TRBJ2-7
abundance: NA
CDR3aa: ASSIRQNQDGSYEQY

v_gene: TRBV15
j_gene: TRBJ2-7
abundance: NA
CDR3aa: ATSRGRGWEQY

v_gene: TRBV5-1
j_gene: TRBJ1-5
abundance: medium-sized
CDR3aa: ASATGQGDNQPQH

v_gene: TRBV5-1
j_gene: TRBJ2-7
abundance: NA
CDR3aa: ASRYSSYEQY

v_gene: TRBV5-1
j_gene: TRBJ2-1
abundance: NA
CDR3aa: ASSLDLPINEQF

v_gene: TRBV7-9
j_gene: TRBJ2-1
abundance: NA
CDR3aa: ASTNPLAGVGNEQF

v_gene: TRBV3-1/TRBV3-2
j_gene: TRBJ2-2
abundance: NA
CDR3aa: ASSPRDSLTGELF

v_gene: TRBV30
j_gene: TRBJ1-2
abundance: NA
CDR3aa: AWSLYRQYGYT

v_gene: TRBV10-2
j_gene: TRBJ2-5
abundance: NA
CDR3aa: ASSMGIETQY

v_gene: TRBV19
j_gene: TRBJ2-2
abundance: NA
CDR3aa: ASTPRGGAGELF

v_gene: TRBV15
j_gene: TRBJ2-1
abundance: NA
CDR3aa: ATSRVTDYNEQF

v_gene: TRBV4-1
j_gene: TRBJ2-7
abundance: NA
CDR3aa: ASSQDPARLY

v_gene: TRBV24-1
j_gene: TRBJ1-2
abundance: NA
CDR3aa: ATSEPTGVYGYT

v_gene: TRBV6-1
j_gene: TRBJ2-7
abundance: once
CDR3aa: ASSAGFSGVAYEQY

v_gene: TRBV28
j_gene: TRBJ2-1
abundance: NA
CDR3aa: ASSLRGHEQF

v_gene: TRBV19
j_gene: TRBJ1-2
abundance: NA
CDR3aa: ASSSPRGDHNYGYT

v_gene: TRBV6-1
j_gene: TRBJ1-6
abundance: NA
CDR3aa: ASSEAWIHNSPLH

v_gene: TRBV28
j_gene: TRBJ2-7
abundance: NA
CDR3aa: ASSPATIIWSYEQY

v_gene: TRBV5-5
j_gene: TRBJ2-1
abundance: NA
CDR3aa: ASSRTSGPDNEQF

v_gene: TRBV27
j_gene: TRBJ1-1
abundance: NA
CDR3aa: ASLGSGGIKVEAF

v_gene: TRBV19
j_gene: TRBJ2-1
abundance: once
CDR3aa: ASSIALPRVNEQF

v_gene: TRBV28
j_gene: TRBJ2-7
abundance: once
CDR3aa: ASRTVDLYEQY

v_gene: TRBV5-1
j_gene: TRBJ1-1
abundance: NA
CDR3aa: ASSPRSGGASSEAF

v_gene: TRBV6-5
j_gene: TRBJ1-2
abundance: NA
CDR3aa: ASSYSVTVSYGYT

v_gene: TRBV30
j_gene: TRBJ1-6
abundance: NA
CDR3aa: AWRAWTERSPLH

v_gene: TRBV29-1
j_gene: TRBJ1-2
abundance: NA
CDR3aa: SVEYAGANGYT

v_gene: TRBV30
j_gene: TRBJ1-2
abundance: NA
CDR3aa: AWMSWRNYGYT

v_gene: TRBV11-2
j_gene: TRBJ2-2
abundance: few
CDR3aa: ASSFVDTGPGELF

v_gene: TRBV2
j_gene: TRBJ2-1
abundance: NA
CDR3aa: ASSPLAGEVGEQF

v_gene: TRBV6-5
j_gene: TRBJ1-2
abundance: NA
CDR3aa: ASSYRDRYYGYT

v_gene: TRBV7-8
j_gene: TRBJ1-1
abundance: NA
CDR3aa: ASSLGQGGTEAL

v_gene: TRBV2
j_gene: TRBJ2-7
abundance: medium-sized
CDR3aa: ASSEGTGFGREQY

v_gene: TRBV2
j_gene: TRBJ2-1
abundance: NA
CDR3aa: ASRSDGDEQF

v_gene: TRBV5-6
j_gene: TRBJ2-7
abundance: NA
CDR3aa: ASSSERAYSYEQY

v_gene: TRBV19
j_gene: TRBJ1-1
abundance: once
CDR3aa: ASSKDRDTEAF

v_gene: TRBV28
j_gene: TRBJ2-2
abundance: NA
CDR3aa: ASSFRSGPNTGELF

v_gene: TRBV2
j_gene: TRBJ2-3
abundance: medium-sized
CDR3aa: ASSSGTSGRASDTQY

v_gene: TRBV5-5
j_gene: TRBJ1-5
abundance: NA
CDR3aa: ASSQTGSEHHQPQH

v_gene: TRBV28
j_gene: TRBJ1-6
abundance: NA
CDR3aa: ASSFVAAFSSYNSPLH

v_gene: TRBV27
j_gene: TRBJ2-5
abundance: NA
CDR3aa: ASSFFVGGGETQY

v_gene: TRBV28
j_gene: TRBJ1-1
abundance: NA
CDR3aa: ASSSPGGGYTEAF

v_gene: TRBV19
j_gene: TRBJ1-1
abundance: NA
CDR3aa: ASSWDRGGSTEAF